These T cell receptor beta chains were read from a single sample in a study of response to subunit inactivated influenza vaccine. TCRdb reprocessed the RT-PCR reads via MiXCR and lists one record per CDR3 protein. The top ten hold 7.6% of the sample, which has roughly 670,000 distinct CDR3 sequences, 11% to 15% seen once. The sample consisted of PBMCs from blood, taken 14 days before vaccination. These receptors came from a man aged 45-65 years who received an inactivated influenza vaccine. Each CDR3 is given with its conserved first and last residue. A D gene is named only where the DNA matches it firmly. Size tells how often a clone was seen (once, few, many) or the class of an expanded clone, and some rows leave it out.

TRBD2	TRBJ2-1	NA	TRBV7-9	CASGSGQPYNEQFF	TGTGCCAGCGGTAGCGGGCAACCGTACAATGAGCAGTTCTTC
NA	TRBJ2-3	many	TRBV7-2	CASSLAPGPDTQYF	TGTGCCAGCAGCTTAGCCCCAGGCCCAGATACGCAGTATTTT
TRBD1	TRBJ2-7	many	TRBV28	CASSYPQGVTYEQYF	TGTGCCAGCAGCTACCCCCAGGGGGTGACCTACGAGCAGTACTTC
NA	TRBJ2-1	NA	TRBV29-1	CSVESLGAHEQFF	TGCAGCGTGGAGTCGTTGGGGGCCCATGAGCAGTTCTTC
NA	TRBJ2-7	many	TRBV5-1	CASSFWAEERGPSYEQYF	TGCGCCAGCAGCTTCTGGGCCGAAGAAAGGGGCCCCTCCTACGAGCAGTACTTC
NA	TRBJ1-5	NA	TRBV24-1	CATSDTQGLYNQPQHF	TGTGCCACCAGTGACACACAGGGTTTATACAATCAGCCCCAGCATTTT
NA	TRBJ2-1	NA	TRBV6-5	CASSYGFNNEQFF	TGTGCCAGCAGTTACGGGTTTAACAATGAGCAGTTCTTC
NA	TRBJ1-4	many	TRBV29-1	CSAVVSTNEKLFF	TGCAGCGCGGTGGTATCGACTAATGAAAAACTGTTTTTT
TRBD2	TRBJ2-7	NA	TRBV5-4	CASTAASSGRYEQYF	TGTGCCAGCACCGCGGCCAGTAGCGGGAGATACGAGCAGTACTTC
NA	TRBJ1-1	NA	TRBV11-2	CASSLEDSLTEAFF	TGTGCCAGCAGCTTAGAAGACAGCTTGACTGAAGCTTTCTTT
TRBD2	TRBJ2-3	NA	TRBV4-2	CASSQVRSTSGVTQYF	TGTGCCAGCAGCCAAGTTAGGTCGACTAGCGGGGTTACGCAGTATTTT
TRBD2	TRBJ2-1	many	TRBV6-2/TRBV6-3	CASSISGTFYNEQFF	TGTGCCAGCAGTATTAGCGGGACCTTCTACAATGAGCAGTTCTTC
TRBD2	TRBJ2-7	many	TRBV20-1	CSGTGTSGGGEQYF	TGCAGTGGGACCGGGACTAGCGGGGGTGGCGAGCAGTACTTC
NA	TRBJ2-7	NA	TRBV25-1	CASSRGVKHEQYF	TGTGCCAGCAGTAGGGGTGTCAAGCACGAGCAGTACTTC
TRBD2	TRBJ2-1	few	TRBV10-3	CAISVGGSVNEQFF	TGTGCCATCAGTGTGGGCGGGAGCGTCAATGAGCAGTTCTTC
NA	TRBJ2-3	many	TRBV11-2	CASSLLLRADTQYF	TGTGCCAGCAGCTTACTCCTCCGGGCAGATACGCAGTATTTT
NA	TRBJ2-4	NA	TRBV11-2	CASSLTGDMLAKNIQYF	TGTGCCAGCAGCCTGACTGGGGATATGCTAGCCAAAAACATTCAGTACTTC
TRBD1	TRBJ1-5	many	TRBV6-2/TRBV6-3	CASRPHSGQGYSNQPQHF	TGTGCCAGCAGACCCCATTCGGGACAGGGCTATAGCAATCAGCCCCAGCATTTT
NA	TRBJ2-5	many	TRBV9	CASSVGAGATQETQYF	TGTGCCAGCAGCGTAGGGGCGGGGGCCACCCAAGAGACCCAGTACTTC
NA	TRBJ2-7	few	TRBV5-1	CASKLRDVAHF	TGCGCCAGCAAACTCCGGGACGTAGCCCATTTC
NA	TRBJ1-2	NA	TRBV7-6	CASSSSLDSVYGYTF	TGTGCCAGCAGCTCCTCCTTGGACAGCGTTTATGGCTACACCTTC
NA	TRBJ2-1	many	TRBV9	CASSVGAEQFF	TGTGCCAGCAGCGTAGGGGCCGAGCAGTTCTTC
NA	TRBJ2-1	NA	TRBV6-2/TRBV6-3	CASSKTGSSYNEQFF	TGTGCCAGCAGTAAGACAGGCAGCTCCTACAATGAGCAGTTCTTC
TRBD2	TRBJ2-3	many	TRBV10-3	CAISYSGGGSTDTQYF	TGTGCCATCAGTTATTCGGGCGGGGGAAGCACAGATACGCAGTATTTT
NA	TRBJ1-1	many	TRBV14	CASSPLIQANTEAFF	TGTGCCAGCAGCCCTTTAATACAGGCGAACACTGAAGCTTTCTTT
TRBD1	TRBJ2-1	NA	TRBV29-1	CSVATGSSSYNEQFF	TGCAGCGTGGCGACAGGGAGTAGCTCCTACAATGAGCAGTTCTTC
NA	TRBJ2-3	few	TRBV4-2	CASSQSGDDTQYF	TGTGCCAGCAGCCAATCTGGCGACGATACGCAGTATTTT
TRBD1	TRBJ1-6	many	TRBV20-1	CSASGGRSPLHF	TGCAGTGCTTCAGGGGGCCGCTCACCCCTCCACTTT
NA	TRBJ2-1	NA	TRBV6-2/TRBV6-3	CASSYSIRGPSNEQFF	TGTGCCAGCAGTTACTCGATCCGGGGCCCCAGCAATGAGCAGTTCTTC
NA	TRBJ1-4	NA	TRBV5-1	CASSMDATNEKLFF	TGCGCCAGCAGCATGGATGCAACTAATGAAAAACTGTTTTTT
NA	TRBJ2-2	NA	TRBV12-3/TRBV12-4	CASSRLGGTGELFF	TGTGCCAGCAGTAGACTCGGGGGTACCGGGGAGCTGTTTTTT
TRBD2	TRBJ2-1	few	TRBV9	CASSVAGGLNEQFF	TGTGCCAGCAGCGTAGCGGGGGGGCTCAATGAGCAGTTCTTC
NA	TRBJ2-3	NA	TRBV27	CASSLSASRADTQYF	TGTGCCAGCAGTTTATCTGCCTCACGGGCAGATACGCAGTATTTT
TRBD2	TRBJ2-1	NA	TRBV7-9	CASSREAPNNEQFF	TGTGCCAGCAGCCGGGAGGCGCCTAACAATGAGCAGTTCTTC
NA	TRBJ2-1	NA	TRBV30	CAWSVLSLNNEQFF	TGTGCCTGGAGTGTTCTATCCCTAAACAATGAGCAGTTCTTC
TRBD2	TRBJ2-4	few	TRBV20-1	CSALLADKNIQYF	TGCAGTGCTTTACTAGCGGATAAAAACATTCAGTACTTC
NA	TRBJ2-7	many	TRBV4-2	CASSHATVREQYF	TGTGCCAGCAGCCACGCGACGGTTAGAGAGCAGTACTTC
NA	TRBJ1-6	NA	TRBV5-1	CASSLAEGLSSPLHF	TGCGCCAGCAGCTTGGCCGAAGGTTTGAGTTCACCCCTCCACTTT
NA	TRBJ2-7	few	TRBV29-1	CSVSGYTYEQYF	TGCAGCGTTTCTGGGTACACCTACGAGCAGTACTTC
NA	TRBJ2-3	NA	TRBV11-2	CASSSNKGVAGGIRDTQYF	TGTGCCAGCAGCTCGAACAAAGGGGTTGCAGGAGGGATCAGAGATACGCAGTATTTT
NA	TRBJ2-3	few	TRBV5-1	CASSLAPQDRKDTQYF	TGCGCCAGCAGCTTGGCTCCCCAGGATAGGAAAGATACGCAGTATTTT
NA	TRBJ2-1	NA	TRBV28	CASSSDNLSYNEQFF	TGTGCCAGCAGTTCGGACAATCTTTCCTACAATGAGCAGTTCTTC
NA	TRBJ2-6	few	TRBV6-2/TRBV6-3	CASRTPGANVLTF	TGTGCCAGCAGGACCCCTGGGGCCAACGTCCTGACTTTC
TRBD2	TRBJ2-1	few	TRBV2	CTCSSGTSGRARSYNEQFF	TGTACCTGCAGTTCAGGGACTAGCGGGAGGGCCAGGTCCTACAATGAGCAGTTCTTC
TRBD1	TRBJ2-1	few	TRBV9	CASSKGQGNEQFF	TGTGCCAGCAGCAAGGGACAGGGCAATGAGCAGTTCTTC
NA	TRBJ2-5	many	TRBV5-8	CASSHPTEYTQETQYF	TGTGCCAGCAGCCATCCGACAGAGTATACTCAAGAGACCCAGTACTTC
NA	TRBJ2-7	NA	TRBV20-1	CSASTGYEQYF	TGCAGTGCTAGTACCGGCTACGAGCAGTACTTC
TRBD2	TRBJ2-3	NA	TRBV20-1	CSARGAGNTDTQYF	TGCAGTGCTAGAGGAGCGGGAAACACAGATACGCAGTATTTT
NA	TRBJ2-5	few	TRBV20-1	CSARESRKTETQYF	TGCAGTGCTAGGGAAAGTCGGAAAACGGAGACCCAGTACTTC
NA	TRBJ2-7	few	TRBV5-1	CASSLATGDPYEQYF	TGCGCCAGCAGCTTGGCGACCGGGGACCCCTACGAGCAGTACTTC
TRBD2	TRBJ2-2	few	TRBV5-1	CASSSLGGGNTGELFF	TGCGCCAGCAGCTCCTTGGGGGGGGGAAACACCGGGGAGCTGTTTTTT
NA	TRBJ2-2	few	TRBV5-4	CASSSETRQYTGELFF	TGTGCCAGCAGTTCCGAGACTAGACAATACACCGGGGAGCTGTTTTTT
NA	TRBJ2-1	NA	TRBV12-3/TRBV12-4	CASSPRRALYNEQFF	TGTGCCAGCAGTCCCCGGAGGGCCTTATACAATGAGCAGTTCTTC
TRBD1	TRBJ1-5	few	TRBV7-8	CASSTRTGNMRVRNQPQHF	TGTGCCAGCAGCACGCGGACAGGGAACATGCGAGTACGCAATCAGCCCCAGCATTTT
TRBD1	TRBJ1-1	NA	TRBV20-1	CSASDRGTVAETFF	TGCAGTGCTTCAGACAGGGGAACGGTGGCGGAAACTTTCTTT
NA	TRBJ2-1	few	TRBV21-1	CASSKRLAGGHNEQFF	TGTGCCAGCAGCAAACGACTAGCGGGGGGGCACAATGAGCAGTTCTTC